The 30 T cell receptor beta chains below were found in one sample sequenced in a study of CD8+ T cells in alopecia areata (dated by TCRdb to 2016 to 2019). Receptor libraries were prepared by the immunoSEQ multiplex PCR assay. To provide template for TCR sequencing, every sample had RNA extracted and reverse transcribed into cDNA. The table was pulled from immuneACCESS by TCRdb, which kept in-frame rearrangements only. Such tables lose some clones; where checked, under half of the loss comes from unresolved V genes, and the rest has no known cause. This sample gives about 180,000 clones in total; approximately 51% of them show up just once. The top ten hold 10% of the sample. What this sample's treatment or condition label stands for: oral pan-JAK inhibitor, 5-10 mg twice daily. This material consisted of CD8+ T cells sorted from blood, taken at approximately week 51, from a patient treated with tofacitinib. The receptors were gathered from a human donor with alopecia areata.

This chain uses TRBV7-2 with TRBJ2-5, with 8 bases fitting TRBD1. CDR1 SGHTA and CDR2 FQGNSA come from the germline V gene. The CDR3 totals 15 residues. The junction had 9 bases not matched to a gene; V was cut back by 4 bases and J by 5 bases. The CDR3 DNA is TGTGCCAGCAGCTCCGTCGCAGGGGGCGAGGAGACCCAGTACTTC. Its translation is CASSSVAGGEETQYF.

This chain connects TRBV27 to TRBJ1-2; D call uncertain. CDR3 size: 14 residues. The V gene lost 5 bases and the J gene lost 3 bases, with 13 bases spanning the gap. Germline V gives CDR1 MNHEY, CDR2 SMNVEV (reference sequence). The CDR3 DNA sequence: TGTGCCAGCAGTCCGTCGGACCCTCACTATGGCTACACCTTC. Translation: CASSPSDPHYGYTF.

The rearrangement links TRBV10-3 to TRBJ2-2, with D hard to call. Germline V lookup: CDR1 ENHRY, CDR2 SYGVKD. The CDR3 contains 12 residues. V was clipped by 8 bases and J by 3 bases, with 7 bases between them. The CDR3 loop reads CAIYQDTGELFF. CDR3 bases: TGTGCCATCTACCAAGACACCGGGGAGCTGTTTTTT.

As to this clone: The sample contains more than one DNA sequence encoding this CDR3. The chain couples TRBV7-6 to TRBJ1-5, with unresolved D. CDR1 is SGHVS and CDR2 is FNYEAQ in the germline V gene. V gave up 1 base and J gave up 3 bases, with 4 bases separating them. The CDR3 has 13 residues. Written as DNA, the CDR3 is TGTGCCAGCAGCTTAGGCCACAATCAGCCCCAGCATTTT. It encodes CASSLGHNQPQHF.

The V and J genes are TRBV7-8 and TRBJ2-3; D assignment may be TRBD1 or TRBD2 (6 bases each). Germline-derived CDR1 and CDR2 are SGHVS and FQNEAQ. The CDR3 consists of 17 residues. V was clipped by 1 base and J by 3 bases, with 17 bases between them. This CDR3 is CASSLVVAGGLTDTQYF. In nucleotides, the CDR3 is TGTGCCAGCAGCTTAGTTGTTGCCGGGGGCTTGACAGATACGCAGTATTTT.

CDR3 amino acids: CASSELAPGLAGAYNEQFF. CDR3 sequence (DNA): TGTGCCAGCAGTGAATTAGCCCCGGGACTAGCGGGGGCTTACAATGAGCAGTTCTTC. The chain is built from TRBV2 and TRBJ2-1; 14 bases agree with TRBD2. This CDR3 comprises 19 residues. The germline V gene encodes CDR1 SNHLY and CDR2 FYNNEI. Trimming at V came to 2 bases and at J to 4 bases, leaving 10 bases not matched to a gene.

In DNA, the CDR3 is TGCGCCAGCAGCCAAGTCGGGGGGGCCCACAATGAGCAGTTCTTC. Translating it yields CASSQVGGAHNEQFF. The genes are TRBV4-1 and TRBJ2-1; TRBD2 agrees at 8 bases. The CDR3 runs to 15 residues. V lost 1 base and J lost 5; bases outside the gene matches: 4. Germline-derived CDR1 and CDR2 are MGHRA and YSYEKL.

J is TRBJ2-7 and V is TRBV30; 7 bases are shared with TRBD1. The CDR3 spans 13 residues. Trimming removed 4 bases from V and 1 base from J; junction bases left unmatched: 4. The germline CDR1 and CDR2 sequences are GTSNPN and SVGIG (reference sequence). The CDR3 DNA is TGTGCCTGGACGGACAGGCAATCCTACGAGCAGTACTTC. Protein product: CAWTDRQSYEQYF.

This chain links TRBV5-4 with TRBJ2-1; possible D gene TRBD1, 5 bases. CDR3 length equals 15 residues. Per germline, CDR1 SGHNT and CDR2 YYREEE (reference sequence). V shed 0 bases and J shed 0 bases, with 7 bases lying between them. DNA for the CDR3: TGTGCCAGCAGCTTGGGGACAAGCTCCTACAATGAGCAGTTCTTC. It encodes CASSLGTSSYNEQFF.

The chain recombines TRBV9 with TRBJ2-7; D gene unclear. From germline, CDR1 is SGDLS and CDR2 YYNGEE. Trimming stripped 4 bases from V and 4 bases from J, with 15 bases between. The CDR3 covers 14 residues. The CDR3, as DNA: TGTGCCAGCAGCCTGGGAAATGGAGCTTACGAGCAGTACTTC. This translates into CASSLGNGAYEQYF.

The chain has TRBV4-1 and TRBJ2-7; maybe TRBD1 (5 bases). Trimming took 5 bases from V and 3 from J, leaving 20 bases between them. This CDR3 comprises 16 residues. Germline V gene sequence: CDR1 MGHRA, CDR2 YSYEKL. CDR3: CASSNPSPQGIYEQYF. Here the CDR3 DNA reads TGCGCCAGCAGCAACCCCTCGCCCCAGGGAATCTACGAGCAGTACTTC.

The chain is built from TRBV14 and TRBJ1-2; no clear D gene. Trimming left V 1 base short and J 6 bases short, with 12 bases between. The germline gives CDR1 SGHDN, CDR2 FVKESK. This CDR3 region has 14 residues. DNA for the CDR3: TGTGCCAGCAGCCAAGGAGGGCCCCCTAATGGCTACACCTTC. It is translated as CASSQGGPPNGYTF.

The chain uses TRBV7-9 and TRBJ1-1, with 9 bases identical to TRBD1. V lost 3 bases and J lost 8; bases outside the gene matches: 7. Germline CDR1 SEHNR, CDR2 FQNEAQ (reference sequence). The CDR3 loop spans 14 amino acids. Here the CDR3 reads CASSLGTGSGEAFF. The CDR3 DNA is TGTGCCAGCAGCTTGGGGACAGGGAGTGGGGAAGCTTTCTTT.

V and J are TRBV5-6 and TRBJ1-1; D ambiguous. Trimming took 1 base from V and 1 from J, leaving 5 bases between them. Germline V gene sequence: CDR1 SGHDT, CDR2 YYEEEE. This CDR3 comprises 13 residues. The CDR3 bases are TGTGCCAGCAGCTTGCATGGGAACACTGAAGCTTTCTTT. Translation: CASSLHGNTEAFF.

This clone was picked up a small number of times. This sequence joins TRBV11-2 and TRBJ1-5, with 8 bases matching TRBD1. Trimming cost V 5 bases and J 5 bases; bases outside gene matches: 8. The CDR3 runs 15 residues. Looked up from germline, CDR1 is SGHAT and CDR2 is FQNNGV. CDR3 sequence: CASSHGTGLYQPQHF. CDR3 nucleotide sequence: TGTGCCAGCAGCCATGGGACAGGCCTCTATCAGCCCCAGCATTTT.

This clone showed up just a few times. The chain combines TRBV29-1 with TRBJ2-2, with D possibly called TRBD1 or TRBD2 (5 bases each). Germline V gene sequence: CDR1 SQVTM, CDR2 ANQGSEA. V gave up 5 bases and J gave up 6 bases, with 16 bases separating them. CDR3 length: 14 residues. CDR3 protein: CSVPSDGGAGELFF. In DNA, the CDR3 is TGCAGCGTTCCGAGTGATGGGGGTGCCGGGGAGCTGTTTTTT.

This clone was counted between two and nine times. The chain combines TRBV29-1 with TRBJ1-2; D ambiguous. Germline assignment: CDR1 SQVTM and CDR2 ANQGSEA. The CDR3 sequence is 12 residues long. The V end lost 4 bases, the J end lost 0 bases, and 6 bases lay between the germline ends. CDR3 bases: TGCAGCGTTGTGGGGACTAACTATGGCTACACCTTC. Translation: CSVVGTNYGYTF.

The gene calls are TRBV11-2 and TRBJ2-5; 7 positions match TRBD2. With 5 bases clipped from V and 1 base from J, the junction kept 10 bases outside the gene matches. Germline assignment: CDR1 SGHAT and CDR2 FQNNGV. The CDR3 has 16 residues. The CDR3 here is CASSTPRGGRQETQYF. The CDR3 DNA is TGTGCCAGCAGCACCCCACGCGGGGGACGCCAAGAGACCCAGTACTTC.

The chain recombines TRBV5-6 with TRBJ2-2; D ambiguous. Germline V CDR1 and CDR2: SGHDT, YYEEEE. The CDR3 is 17 amino acids. Trimming cost V 5 bases and J 0 bases, with 17 bases left between them. The CDR3 is CASRPLRGPSNTGELFF. CDR3 bases: TGTGCCAGCAGACCTCTCCGTGGGCCATCGAACACCGGGGAGCTGTTTTTT.

The chain employs TRBV4-1 and TRBJ2-1, with TRBD2 matching over 13 bases. The V segment lost 0 bases and the J segment 5 bases; nucleotides outside the gene matches: 1. The CDR3 is made up of 16 amino acids. Germline CDR1 reads MGHRA; CDR2 reads YSYEKL. For the CDR3, the DNA is TGCGCCAGCAGCCAAGATGGACTAGCGGGGGACAATGAGCAGTTCTTC. The encoded protein is CASSQDGLAGDNEQFF.

There are a few counts of this clone. The chain combines TRBV4-1 with TRBJ1-3, with a possible D match to TRBD1 (5 bases). This CDR3 is 15 amino acids long. Trimming removed 2 bases from V and 0 bases from J, with 8 bases in between. In germline, CDR1 is MGHRA, CDR2 YSYEKL. CDR3 sequence reads: CASSQSGTSGNTIYF. CDR3 DNA sequence: TGCGCCAGCAGCCAAAGCGGGACCTCTGGAAACACCATATATTTT.

The chain uses TRBV5-6 and TRBJ1-2; no definite D call. This CDR3 contains 15 residues. V dropped 5 bases and J dropped 2 bases, with 16 bases sitting between them. The germline V gene encodes CDR1 SGHDT and CDR2 YYEEEE. The CDR3 sequence is CASSPTIHQNYGYTF. The CDR3 DNA is TGTGCCAGCAGTCCTACCATACACCAGAACTATGGCTACACCTTC. The whole variable domain, remainder taken from reference TRBV5-6 and TRBJ1-2, is DAGVTQSPTHLIKTRGQQVTLRCSPKSGHDTVSWYQQALGQGPQFIFQYYEEEERQRGNFPDRFSGHQFPNYSSELNVNALLLGDSALYLCASSPTIHQNYGYTFGSGTRLTVV.

This clone was counted a few times. The gene calls are TRBV2 and TRBJ1-6; tentatively, D is TRBD1 (6 bases). CDR1 SNHLY and CDR2 FYNNEI come from the germline V gene. The germline V and J ends were trimmed by 9 bases and 7 bases, with 13 bases remaining between them. The CDR3 extends over 13 amino acids. The CDR3 is CASLQGGNSPLHF. In nucleotides, the CDR3 is TGTGCCAGTTTACAAGGGGGAAATTCACCCCTCCACTTT.

This clone was counted once. This chain uses TRBV5-1 with TRBJ2-5; the D call may be TRBD1 or TRBD2 (5 bases each). CDR1 is SGHRS and CDR2 is YFSETQ in the germline V gene. Trimming took off 3 bases at V and 1 base at J, with 13 bases between the two ends. There are 15 residues in the CDR3. The CDR3 region has the DNA TGCGCCAGCAGCTCGCCACCGGGGACCCAAGAGACCCAGTACTTC. Protein sequence: CASSSPPGTQETQYF.

The rearrangement joins TRBV30 to TRBJ2-7, with D tentatively TRBD1 or TRBD2 (5 bases each). Germline V gene lookup returns CDR1 GTSNPN and CDR2 SVGIG (reference sequence). This CDR3 is built from 13 residues. The germline V and J ends were trimmed by 3 bases and 3 bases, with 12 bases remaining between them. The CDR3, as DNA: TGTGCCTGGAGCCCGGGTGGGGGCTACGAGCAGTACTTC. As protein: CAWSPGGGYEQYF.

The genes are TRBV6-5 and TRBJ2-7; possibly TRBD1 for D (6 bases). The CDR3 contains 12 residues. V lost 8 bases to trimming and J lost 7 bases, with 15 bases between them. Looked up from germline, CDR1 is MNHEY and CDR2 is SVGAGI. The DNA for the CDR3 is TGTGCCAGCGGGGGCGCAACTGCGGAGCAGTACTTC. Residues: CASGGATAEQYF.

Here the CDR3 DNA reads TGCAGCGTTCAGGGGGGTACGAACACTGAAGCTTTCTTT. The encoded protein is CSVQGGTNTEAFF. The J gene is TRBJ1-1, the V gene TRBV29-1, with 7 bases matching TRBD1. The J segment lost 1 base and the V segment lost 5 bases, leaving 4 bases of the junction unmatched. Germline CDR1 SQVTM, CDR2 ANQGSEA. The CDR3 consists of 13 residues.

The chain combines TRBV4-2 with TRBJ1-2, with 8 bases fitting TRBD1. The CDR3 has 15 amino acids. The germline gives CDR1 LGHNA, CDR2 YNFKEQ. V trimming: 5 bases; J trimming: 5 bases; junction bases outside the gene matches: 10. The CDR3 region is CASSEGQGGTYGYTF. In DNA form, the CDR3 reads TGTGCCAGCAGCGAAGGACAGGGCGGGACGTATGGCTACACCTTC.

The rearrangement uses TRBV6-5 and TRBJ1-2, with D unclear. Germline V CDR1 and CDR2: MNHEY, SVGAGI. Trimming removed 0 bases at V and 1 base at J, with 9 bases between. The CDR3 extends over 15 amino acids. In DNA, the CDR3 is TGTGCCAGCAGTTACTCAAGGGTACTTAACTATGGCTACACCTTC. As protein: CASSYSRVLNYGYTF.

The chain employs TRBV6-6 and TRBJ1-5; tentatively, D is TRBD1 (5 bases). Trimming removed 7 bases from V and 5 bases from J, with 15 bases in between. Germline V CDR1 and CDR2: MNHNY, SVGAGI (reference sequence). The CDR3 loop spans 14 amino acids. This chain's CDR3 is CASTPGNGHQPQHF. For the CDR3, the DNA is TGTGCCAGCACCCCAGGGAATGGACATCAGCCCCAGCATTTT.